This TCR beta chain was sequenced in a study of T cells in Graves' hyperthyroidism and ophthalmopathy. Study-wide context: At initial diagnosis, before any treatment had begun, peripheral blood was obtained.

Comment on this clonotype: A much more abundant neighbour one base away suggests this may be a read error.

The CDR3 is made up of 14 amino acids. Deletions cut 7 bases from V and 6 bases from J, with 19 bases between. The germline gives CDR1 MNHNS, CDR2 SASEGT. Patients with uncontrolled infections, other autoimmune diseases, pregnancy or lactation were excluded. From approximately 9.3 ml of fresh peripheral blood, PBMCs were isolated. Amplification of TCR beta CDR3 regions used RNA as the template. In the first-round RT-PCR of the TCR CDR3, the HTBI primer set was used. TCRdb re-derived calls from the multiplex PCR reads in MiXCR, one entry per CDR3 protein. The sample yields nearly 600,000 distinct CDR3 sequences, 13% to 15% seen once.

The chain employs TRBV6-1 and TRBJ2-7; possible D gene TRBD1, 6 bases. Sequenced sample: blood. The origin of this receptor is a woman aged 18-29 years with Graves' ophthalmopathy. CDR3 in DNA: TGTGCCAGCATCCGCCCGGGGACAAGGGGCGAGCAGTACTTC. Amino acid sequence: CASIRPGTRGEQYF.